These 10 T cell receptor beta chains share one sample of origin, sequenced in a study of blood T cell repertoires in COVID-19. TCRdb keeps only in-frame clones here, not all; method: immunoSEQ multiplex PCR. This table holds 240,000 or so clones, 87% found once. Material: peripheral blood. The receptors were sampled from a man between 60 and 70 years old who had recovered from COVID-19.

This clone showed up just once. The V call is TRBV7-8, the J call TRBJ1-6, with 9 nucleotides matching TRBD1. CDR1 and CDR2 from the germline V gene are SGHVS and FQNEAQ. Unmatched junction bases numbered 1, after V lost 0 bases and J lost 7 bases. The CDR3 is 15 residues long. The CDR3 here is CASSLAGTGNSPLHF. The CDR3 DNA reads TGTGCCAGCAGCTTAGCTGGGACAGGGAATTCACCCCTCCACTTT.

In this sample, this clone turned up once. The chain couples TRBV2 to TRBJ2-3, with D hard to call. V dropped 5 bases and J dropped 0 bases, with 15 bases sitting between them. CDR1 and CDR2 from the germline V gene are SNHLY and FYNNEI. The CDR3 consists of 16 residues. The CDR3 nucleotides are TGTGCCAGCAGTCTTAAGAGGTCTCCTAGCACAGATACGCAGTATTTT. This translates into CASSLKRSPSTDTQYF.

The CDR3 nucleotides read TGTGCCAGCAGCTCGTACATAGCAATCAAGACCCAGCATTTT. This sequence encodes CASSSYIAIKTQHF. J is TRBJ1-5 and V is TRBV5-8, with no clear D. V was clipped by 3 bases and J by 11 bases, with 18 bases between them. CDR1 and CDR2 (germline): SGHTS, YDEGEE. The length of the CDR3 is 14 residues.

The CDR3 bases are TGTGCCAGCAGCTTGTCTGGGAGCTCCTACGAGCAGTACGTC. Translation gives CASSLSGSSYEQYV. The chain couples TRBV5-5 to TRBJ2-7, with TRBD2 as a possible D gene (5 bases). The CDR3 runs 14 residues. Germline lookup yields CDR1 SGHKS and CDR2 YYEKEE (reference sequence). V lost 1 base and J 0 bases, leaving 8 bases between the germline ends.

This clone was seen only a few times. This chain links TRBV9 with TRBJ2-3; 15 nucleotides line up with TRBD2. This CDR3 is 16 amino acids long. Germline V CDR1 and CDR2: SGDLS, YYNGEE. Germline trimming cut 4 bases from V and 10 bases from J; bases unmatched to any gene: 10. This CDR3 reads CASSPRGLAGGRAQYF. The CDR3 nucleotides are TGTGCCAGCAGCCCCCGAGGACTAGCGGGGGGGCGGGCGCAGTATTTT.

V is TRBV11-2 and J is TRBJ2-3; 9 nucleotides agree with TRBD1. The germline CDR1 and CDR2 sequences are SGHAT and FQNNGV. Trimming removed 4 bases from V and 6 bases from J; junction bases left unmatched: 5. This CDR3 comprises 14 residues. CDR3 in amino acids: CASSWGTGIDTQYF. For the CDR3, the DNA is TGTGCCAGCAGCTGGGGGACAGGGATCGATACGCAGTATTTT.

J is TRBJ1-6 and V is TRBV6-5; D gene unclear. Germline V lookup: CDR1 MNHEY, CDR2 SVGAGI. The CDR3 runs 12 residues. V was trimmed by 5 bases and J by 8 bases, leaving 7 bases between them. The CDR3 nucleotides are TGTGCCAGCAGTCAGACTTATTCACCCCTCCACTTT. As protein: CASSQTYSPLHF.

The chain links TRBV7-2 to TRBJ2-2; D may be TRBD2 (5 bases). V shed 4 bases and J shed 3 bases, with 9 bases lying between them. The CDR3 is 14 amino acids. Germline V gene sequence: CDR1 SGHTA, CDR2 FQGNSA. The CDR3 here is CASSSGVDTGELFF. The CDR3 coding sequence is TGTGCCAGCAGCTCCGGGGTGGACACCGGGGAGCTGTTTTTT. Full variable domain (outside the CDR3, taken from reference TRBV7-2 and TRBJ2-2): GAGVSQSPSNKVTEKGKDVELRCDPISGHTALYWYRQSLGQGLEFLIYFQGNSAPDKSGLPSDRFSAERTGGSVSTLTIQRTQQEDSAVYLCASSSGVDTGELFFGEGSRLTVL.

This clone was seen a single time. The chain combines TRBV19 with TRBJ2-6; D remains unclear. V was pared by 3 bases and J by 4 bases, with 4 bases between. CDR1 and CDR2 from the germline V gene are LNHDA and SQIVND (reference sequence). The CDR3 totals 13 residues. The CDR3 sequence is CASSIIGANVLTF. The CDR3 DNA sequence: TGTGCCAGTAGTATCATCGGGGCCAACGTCCTGACTTTC.

The chain recombines TRBV7-8 with TRBJ1-1; tentatively, D is TRBD1 (6 bases). Germline V gene data show CDR1 as SGHVS and CDR2 as FQNEAQ. This CDR3 contains 15 residues. The V end lost 1 base, the J end lost 0 bases, and 9 bases lay between the germline ends. The CDR3 nucleotides are TGTGCCAGCAGCTTAGATGGGGGCATGAACACTGAAGCTTTCTTT. Translation: CASSLDGGMNTEAFF.